The sample holds one count of the clone carrying this T cell receptor (beta chain). Trimming removed 6 bases from V and 1 base from J; junction bases left unmatched: 15. The CDR3 is 18 amino acids. Germline CDR1 reads PRHDT; CDR2 reads FYEKMQ (reference sequence). The data are from a study of blood T cell repertoires in COVID-19. Per the original methods: Amplification from reference gene primers served as the basis for estimated nucleated cell counts. The repertoire was sequenced with immunoSEQ multiplex PCR; TCRdb's copy has only in-frame clones and lacks some. V and J calls and clone size follow that table, whereas D and trimming were derived from the DNA. The sample shows about 200,000 clones, roughly nine tenths of them seen only once.

The chain couples TRBV13 to TRBJ1-1; 9 nucleotides match TRBD1. Sequencing input: peripheral blood. This TCR came from a woman aged 45-65 years with acute or convalescent COVID-19. The CDR3 sequence: CASSSGQGLLGWNTEAFF. Written as DNA, the CDR3 is TGTGCCAGCAGTTCCGGACAGGGGTTATTAGGTTGGAACACTGAAGCTTTCTTT.